Presented here are 8 T cell receptor beta chains from one specimen sequenced in a study of sequential checkpoint blockade in melanoma. Here immunoSEQ multiplex PCR was the method, and the copy in TCRdb shows in-frame clones only, minus some. The repertoire holds 13,000 to 15,000 clones, with over 50% as singletons. The treatment: randomized to nivolumab then ipilimumab (arm A) or the reverse (arm B). Source: CD8+ T cells sorted from blood (inferred from file names), taken from a patient given nivolumab and ipilimumab in sequence. The source is a human donor with melanoma.

This clone came up a few times. V usage is TRBV2 and J usage is TRBJ2-3; a possible D gene is TRBD1 (6 bases). There are 11 residues in the CDR3. Germline loops: CDR1 SNHLY, CDR2 FYNNEI. V lost 6 bases to trimming and J lost 11 bases, with 12 bases between them. The CDR3: CASSGPRGQYF. Written as DNA, the CDR3 is TGTGCCAGCAGCGGCCCCAGGGGGCAGTATTTT. Full variable domain (missing parts from reference TRBV2 and TRBJ2-3): EPEVTQTPSHQVTQMGQEVILRCVPISNHLYFYWYRQILGQKVEFLVSFYNNEISEKSEIFDDQFSVERPDGSNFTLKIRSTKLEDSAMYFCASSGPRGQYFGPGTRLTVL.

V gene TRBV27 combines with J gene TRBJ2-2; D uncertain. Germline-derived CDR1 and CDR2 are MNHEY and SMNVEV (reference sequence). Trimming cost V 5 bases and J 0 bases, with 13 bases left between them. CDR3 length: 16 amino acids. The CDR3 nucleotides read TGTGCCAGCAGTGGAGTAGGCAACACGAACACCGGGGAGCTGTTTTTT. Amino acids: CASSGVGNTNTGELFF.

Only one count was recorded for this clone. CDR3 residues: CASSERGYSNQPQHF. The CDR3 coding sequence is TGTGCCAGCAGTGAAAGGGGGTATAGCAATCAGCCCCAGCATTTT. The V gene is TRBV2, the J gene TRBJ1-5; possible D gene TRBD1, 6 bases. Germline lookup yields CDR1 SNHLY and CDR2 FYNNEI. The ends were cut back, 2 bases at V and 0 bases at J, with 8 bases in the middle. The CDR3 sequence is 15 residues long.

This clone was counted only a few times. The rearrangement links TRBV5-4 to TRBJ1-6; a weak D match, TRBD1 (6 bases). This CDR3 spans 16 amino acids. Trimming pared 4 bases from V and 0 bases from J, leaving 11 bases between. Germline assignment: CDR1 SGHNT and CDR2 YYREEE (reference sequence). DNA for the CDR3: TGTGCCAGCAGCCGACAGGCGAGCTCCTATAATTCACCCCTCCACTTT. It yields the protein CASSRQASSYNSPLHF.

The chain employs TRBV28 and TRBJ2-1, with D maybe TRBD2 (5 bases). Germline loops: CDR1 MDHEN, CDR2 SYDVKM. V lost 6 bases and J 7 bases, leaving 7 bases between the germline ends. The CDR3 covers 11 residues. The CDR3 spells CASRRVNEQFF. The DNA of the CDR3 is TGTGCCAGCAGGAGGGTGAATGAGCAGTTCTTC.

The V gene is TRBV5-4, the J gene TRBJ1-2; 7 positions agree with TRBD1. With 0 bases clipped from V and 6 bases from J, the junction kept 2 bases outside the gene matches. The germline V gene encodes CDR1 SGHNT and CDR2 YYREEE (reference sequence). The CDR3 has 13 residues. CDR3 loop: CASSLDQGDGYTF. As DNA, the CDR3 is TGTGCCAGCAGCTTGGATCAGGGGGATGGCTACACCTTC.

This clone rates as medium-sized. The V call is TRBV12-5, the J call TRBJ1-6; D perhaps matches TRBD1 (6 bases). V was clipped by 0 bases and J by 3 bases, with 18 bases between them. This CDR3 is 19 amino acids long. The germline gives CDR1 LGHNT, CDR2 FRNRAP. The CDR3 coding sequence is TGTGCTAGTGGTTTGGTTCGGGGGCAGGGGACTATCTATAATTCACCCCTCCACTTT. It specifies CASGLVRGQGTIYNSPLHF. The whole variable domain, remainder taken from reference TRBV12-5 and TRBJ1-6, is DARVTQTPRHKVTEMGQEVTMRCQPILGHNTVFWYRQTMMQGLELLAYFRNRAPLDDSGMPKDRFSAEMPDATLATLKIQPSEPRDSAVYFCASGLVRGQGTIYNSPLHFGNGTRLTVT.

V gene TRBV6-1 combines with J gene TRBJ2-7; TRBD1 matches at 7 bases. The CDR3 spans 14 residues. The J segment lost 7 bases and the V segment lost 1 base, leaving 7 bases of the junction unmatched. CDR1 and CDR2 from the germline V gene are MNHNS and SASEGT. CDR3 coding DNA: TGTGCCAGCAGTGAAGATACAGGGGCTGGGGAGCAGTACTTC. Amino acids: CASSEDTGAGEQYF.